This section outlines one T cell receptor beta chain sequence together with its context. Brentuximab vedotin exposure varied among the patients, all of whom had relapsed after autologous stem cell transplantation. V lost 5 bases to trimming and J lost 4 bases, with 2 bases between them. The CDR3 has 11 residues. Germline loops: CDR1 MNHEY, CDR2 SVGAGI. This specimen comes from a study of PD-1 blockade in classical Hodgkin lymphoma. Repertoires were generated with immunoSEQ multiplex PCR, while TCRdb's copy carries only in-frame clones and drops some. The table includes roughly 47,000 clones, around three quarters detected once.

The sequencing used peripheral blood mononuclear cells (PBMCs), collected before the second cycle of nivolumab. This sequence joins TRBV6-5 and TRBJ2-2; no firm D call. This receptor was identified in a human donor with classical Hodgkin lymphoma. The CDR3 DNA reads TGTGCCAGCAGTCGCACCGGGGAGCTGTTTTTT. As protein: CASSRTGELFF.